These T cell receptor beta chains were read from a single sample in a study of T-cell reconstitution after alpha-beta-depleted transplantation in children. TCRdb used MiXCR to reprocess the PCR reads, holding one entry per CDR3 protein. The table lists 200,000 to 300,000 distinct CDR3 sequences, roughly 8% of them singletons, with approximately 6.3% in the top ten. The sample in question was PBMCs, mostly from graft donor cells, obtained 180 days after TCRalphabeta/CD19-depleted stem cell transplant. These receptors all stem from a male patient under 18 who had a stem cell transplant for acute lymphoblastic leukemia, so the T cells may come from the graft donor. Each CDR3 is given with its conserved first and last residue. The order of the fields is J gene, V gene, CDR3 protein.

>TRBJ2-1|TRBV12-5
CASGLTSGGNEQFF
>TRBJ2-7|TRBV29-1
CSAQGQGLDEQYF
>TRBJ2-4|TRBV7-6
CASSLGDKSLAKNIQYF
>TRBJ2-1|TRBV24-1
CATSDLSGLGLNEQFF
>TRBJ2-4|TRBV5-6
CASSLRDQNIQYF
>TRBJ1-1|TRBV29-1
CSVEVVGRNTEAFF
>TRBJ1-2|TRBV29-1
CSARQGAGGYTF
>TRBJ1-1|TRBV24-1
CAVYRDGSAEAFF
>TRBJ2-7|TRBV18
CASSPPGQGPSLFSYEQYF
>TRBJ1-3|TRBV4-3
CASSPFVRGNTIYF
>TRBJ1-3|TRBV10-3
CAISESTGHGNTIYF
>TRBJ2-7|TRBV9
CASSPGLSYEQYF
>TRBJ2-7|TRBV5-1
CASSGTGEQYF
>TRBJ1-5|TRBV12-3/TRBV12-4
CASSLRGPQHF
>TRBJ2-6|TRBV6-1
CASSMGPGANVLTF
>TRBJ2-7|TRBV4-1
CASSLRTSGSAVEEQYF
>TRBJ1-4|TRBV18
CASSPTVGQVYEKLFF
>TRBJ2-2|TRBV6-1
CASALGGAGELFF
>TRBJ2-1|TRBV6-1
CASMIWTGGPYNEQFF
>TRBJ2-5|TRBV5-8
CASSLGLAGGPTKTQYF
>TRBJ2-1|TRBV5-1
CASSSTTSPIVF
>TRBJ2-1|TRBV10-3
CAISPGLNEQFF
>TRBJ1-2|TRBV25-1
CASSTEATGGYTF
>TRBJ2-1|TRBV9
CASSVVGKSNEQFF
>TRBJ2-5|TRBV29-1
CSVPFPTQETQYF
>TRBJ1-6|TRBV7-9
CASSLRQDGLSPLHF
>TRBJ2-3|TRBV20-1
CSARGGARDTQYF
>TRBJ2-2|TRBV3-1
CASSPRLGGELFF
>TRBJ2-1|TRBV5-7
CASSHRIYNEQFF
>TRBJ2-5|TRBV20-1
CSARGTGMTETQYF
>TRBJ1-2|TRBV10-3
CAISENRAPNYGYTF
>TRBJ2-3|TRBV2
CATTTTDTQYF
>TRBJ1-2|TRBV9
CASSVERRGLNYGYTF
>TRBJ1-1|TRBV29-1
CSVLQGGTEAFF
>TRBJ1-2|TRBV5-1
CASSSTGTGDGYTF
>TRBJ2-1|TRBV19
CASSIGAGIYNEQFF
>TRBJ1-2|TRBV9
CASSVVAQGNYGYTF
>TRBJ2-7|TRBV7-6
CASRDSEYYEQYF
>TRBJ2-5|TRBV7-2
CASSLSRSQETQYF
>TRBJ2-3|TRBV12-3/TRBV12-4
CASSLWGPSGDGTQYF
>TRBJ1-1|TRBV7-8
CASSPSQVSPTEAFF
>TRBJ2-2|TRBV24-1
CATSDQPGTTNTGELFF
>TRBJ2-7|TRBV5-1
CASRKGTGGSREQYF
>TRBJ1-1|TRBV14
CASNTGTVNTEAFF